This T cell receptor (beta chain) was observed in a study of blood T cell repertoires in COVID-19 (dated by TCRdb to 2018 to 2020). In the study overall: Samples from collaborators originated in the United States, Italy and Spain and spanned both the acute and convalescent phases of COVID-19. The prospective study material was composed of cDNA or gDNA derived from T cells, B-cell-depleted T cells, or PBMCs. The dataset comprised deeply sampled blood TCRbeta repertoires from subjects exposed to, actively infected with, or recovered from COVID-19. The repertoires were made available in a free public database intended to serve as a resource for research on the immune response to SARS-CoV-2. Samples came from the ongoing ImmuneRACE study (first 160 participants) plus 1,254 subjects from 6 global collaborators. The sample metadata nearly always contained a de-identified subject ID, COVID-19 status, age in years and sex. Where available, HLA class I and class II types were obtained from metadata supplied by the sample provider rather than from assay-based typing. General study outcomes and caveats: The quantity of clinical and demographic metadata differed by source and by participant and was supplied without curation.

TCRbeta CDR3 regions were amplified from genomic DNA by means of the immunoSEQ Assay, a bias-controlled multiplex PCR. The study's own analysis went as follows. Nucleated cell counts per sample were estimated from amplification of reference gene primers within the assay. To quantify the absolute abundance of each unique TCRbeta CDR3 rearrangement, sequence reads were collapsed and filtered. For each sample, productive Simpson clonality was calculated by taking the square root of Simpson's diversity index across productive rearrangements. TCRdb carries this immuneACCESS record with in-frame sequences only. Its versions omit some clonotypes, under half of them owing to an unresolved V gene in the studies checked, with the rest unexplained. V, J and clone size are those of that table, while D and trimming were read from the DNA. A total of some 150,000 clones appear in this sample, approximately 90% of them only once. In total, the top ten clones hold roughly 3.9% of the sample.

Another Seattle source contributed samples from volunteer blood donors who had recovered from COVID-19. Collaborating institutions collected whole blood in K2EDTA tubes following their own protocols. Collaborator samples were shipped for TCRbeta analysis as frozen whole blood, isolated PBMCs, or DNA extracted from either sample type. The CDR3 runs 13 residues from the cysteine to the phenylalanine. CDR3 DNA is the only sequence kept; it has 39 bases, read in frame from the first base. V and J are trimmed by 4 bases and 2 bases, and the gene matches miss 3 bases of the junction. From the germline V gene (reference sequence), CDR1 is SGHNT and CDR2 is YYREEE. On this clone itself: Its antigen has not been determined. Base-call qualities are not available, and no considerably larger clone is one nucleotide away.

This TCR came from a woman aged 60-75 years who had recovered from COVID-19. This chain is built from TRBV5-4 and TRBJ2-7; 7 of the junction bases match TRBD2. The material sequenced was peripheral blood. The CDR3 reads as follows: CASSAGEPYEQYF. Read as DNA, the sequence is TGTGCCAGCAGCGCGGGGGAGCCCTACGAGCAGTACTTC.